This T cell receptor (beta chain) came from a study of blood T cell repertoires in COVID-19 (dated by TCRdb to the early 2020s). About the study as a whole: Collaborator samples came from the United States, Italy and Spain and covered acute and convalescent phases of COVID-19. The prospective study material was composed of cDNA or gDNA derived from T cells, B-cell-depleted T cells, or PBMCs. The sample metadata nearly always contained a de-identified subject ID, COVID-19 status, age in years and sex. Where HLA class I and class II types were available, the types were taken from metadata supplied by the sample provider, not from assay-based typing. The samples were drawn from the first 160 participants of the ongoing ImmuneRACE study and from 1,200 or so subjects provided by 6 global collaborators. The repertoires were made available in a free public database intended to serve as a resource for research on the immune response to SARS-CoV-2. The dataset comprised deeply sampled blood TCRbeta repertoires from subjects exposed to, actively infected with, or recovered from COVID-19.

Concerning this clone: It lacks a known antigen. No quality values exist for individual bases; no much larger clone is one base distant.

Points the paper makes about the study in general: How much clinical and demographic metadata was included differed by source and by participant, and the metadata was provided uncurated.

TCRbeta CDR3 regions were amplified from genomic DNA by means of the immunoSEQ Assay, a bias-controlled multiplex PCR. In the authors' own workflow: Within the assay, amplification of reference gene primers was used to estimate how many nucleated cells each sample contained. To quantify the absolute abundance of each unique TCRbeta CDR3 rearrangement, sequence reads were collapsed and filtered. For each sample, productive Simpson clonality was calculated as the square root of Simpson's diversity index over productive rearrangements. TCRdb took this table from immuneACCESS and kept in-frame rearrangements with V and J called. Such tables lack part of the clones; where checked against another copy, unresolved V genes explain under half of the gap, and the rest is unexplained. V and J calls and clone size are given by that table; D and trimming were obtained from the DNA. This sample is represented by a few hundred thousand clones; 70% to 90% of them were singletons. The ten largest clones capture approximately 1.2% of the sample.

In the prospective study, participants were roughly 18 to 100 years old, resided in about two dozen geographic areas of the United States, and were enrolled through a virtual design. To assign participants to cohorts, the prospective study relied on clinical history that participants themselves reported in a screening survey and a study questionnaire. For ImmuneRACE Cohort 3, a participant was defined as recovered based on two consecutive negative NP/OP PCR tests, clearance by a healthcare professional, or resolution of symptoms. In the prospective study, whole blood, serum and a nasopharyngeal or oropharyngeal swab were collected from each participant by mobile phlebotomists. Additional blood draws and questionnaires over an approximately 2-month period could optionally be provided by prospective study participants. Blood samples from the prospective study were shipped frozen or at room temperature prior to DNA extraction.

The source material was PBMCs or T cells enriched from blood (not recorded which). The receptor comes from a young man who had recovered from COVID-19.

The CDR3 reads as follows: CASSSNRGRGEKLFF. In nucleotide form, the sequence is TGTGCCAGCAGTTCGAACAGGGGGCGAGGGGAAAAACTGTTTTTT. The V and J segments used are TRBV27 and TRBJ1-4; the junction holds 9 bases that match TRBD1. The germline V gene encodes CDR1 MNHEY and CDR2 SMNVEV (reference sequence). Unmatched junction bases come to 8, with V trimmed by 4 bases and J by 8 bases. The CDR3 holds 15 amino acids from the cysteine to the phenylalanine. The only DNA kept is the CDR3, 45 bases in frame from the first base.